This T cell receptor (beta chain) derives from a study of a mutant IDH1 vaccine in newly diagnosed glioma (dated by TCRdb to 2020 to 2023). General notes on the study: In the chemotherapy-containing groups, vaccination started alongside temozolomide cycles, whereas in patients who had radiotherapy alone it started 4-6 weeks after radiotherapy. Of the 25 to 40 treated patients, about 60% were male and approximately 40% were female, and the mean age was approximately 37 years. Prior to enrollment, patients had been given standard therapy consisting of radiotherapy alone, temozolomide alone, or radiochemotherapy with temozolomide, with the combination given to most patients. The week-35 safety follow-up took place at visit V12, and the week-47 end of study took place at visit V13. Six visits were used for peripheral blood collection: V03 (baseline), V05, V07, V10, V12 and V13. Longitudinal TCRB deep sequencing was performed for around 23 treated patients wherever samples were available for exploratory analyses. Findings and caveats that apply to the study as a whole: Selection of PBMC samples for TCRB deep sequencing was based on availability. Across multiple MHC alleles, vaccine-induced immune responses were seen in about 93% of patients. The authors noted that analyses of patient blood samples could not be reproduced because of sample limitations. Changes in the top peripheral T cell clonotypes picked up by TCRB sequencing did not appear to be linked to pseudoprogression.

The CDR3 holds 15 amino acids from the cysteine to the phenylalanine. The retained sequence is limited to the CDR3, 45 bases, with the frame set at the first base. From V the trimming removes 6 bases and from J it removes 6 bases, while the gene matches leave 11 bases of the junction unaccounted for. According to the germline V gene, CDR1 reads MNHEY and CDR2 reads SVGAGI. For this clone: This receptor's antigen is unknown. No base quality information exists; no much larger clone differs at one position.

The sample's time point label, in plain terms: week 47, end of study. Each vaccine dose, consisting of 300 ug of a 20-mer mutant IDH1 peptide in Montanide, was administered subcutaneously with topical imiquimod. Patients were given eight vaccinations, in weeks 1, 3, 5, 7, 11, 15, 19 and 23, which matched visits V03 through V10. The donors had newly diagnosed IDH1-mutant astrocytomas of WHO grade 3 or 4 that showed loss of nuclear ATRX. The samples were drawn from NOA16, a multicentre, single-arm, open-label phase I trial in Germany that tested a mutant IDH1 peptide vaccine in humans for the first time. Genomic DNA for TCRB sequencing was extracted from EDTA blood using the DNeasy Blood and Tissue Kit. Receptor amplification or capture employed the immunoSEQ multiplex PCR assay. Following the manufacturer's protocol, the hsTCRB Kit was used to amplify rearranged TCR beta chain sequences. An Illumina MiSeq was used to sequence the TCRB libraries. In the paper's pipeline: The proprietary platform of the kit vendor was used for demultiplexing, trimming and gene mapping. Imported from immuneACCESS, the table was reduced by TCRdb to in-frame sequences with V and J called. These copies leave out some clones; in studies compared against another copy, an unresolved V gene accounts for under half, and the cause of the remainder is not known. The V and J calls and the clone size are those of that table, but D and trimming were determined from the DNA. The sample includes tens of thousands of clones, with approximately 75% observed a single time. The ten top clones hold roughly 5.6% of the sample.

The source of this sequence is a man aged 50 to 60 with glioma. Sequences were derived from PBMCs, sampled from a glioma patient whose treatment included an IDH1 peptide vaccine. The chain links TRBV6-5 with TRBJ1-5, and 7 bases in between align with TRBD1. The CDR3 reads CASRADRADGQPQHF. Read as DNA, the sequence is TGTGCCAGCAGAGCCGACAGGGCCGACGGTCAGCCCCAGCATTTT.